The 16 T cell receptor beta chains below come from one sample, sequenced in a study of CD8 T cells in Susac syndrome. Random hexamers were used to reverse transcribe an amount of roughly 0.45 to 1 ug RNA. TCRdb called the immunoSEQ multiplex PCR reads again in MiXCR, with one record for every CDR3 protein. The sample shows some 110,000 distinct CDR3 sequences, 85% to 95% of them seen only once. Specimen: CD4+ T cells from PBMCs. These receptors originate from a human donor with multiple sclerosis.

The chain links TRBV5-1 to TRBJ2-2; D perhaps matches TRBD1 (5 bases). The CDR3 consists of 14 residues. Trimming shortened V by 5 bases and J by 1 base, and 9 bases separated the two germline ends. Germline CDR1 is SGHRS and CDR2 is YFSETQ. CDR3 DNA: TGCGCCAGCAGACAGGACGGGAACACCGGGGAGCTGTTTTTT. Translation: CASRQDGNTGELFF.

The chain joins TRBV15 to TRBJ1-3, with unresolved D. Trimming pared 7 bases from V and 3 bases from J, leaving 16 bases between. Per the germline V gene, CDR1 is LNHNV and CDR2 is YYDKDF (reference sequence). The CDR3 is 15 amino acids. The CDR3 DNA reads TGTGCCACCAAAGGCGCCCTGAACATTGGAAACACCATATATTTT. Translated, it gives CATKGALNIGNTIYF.

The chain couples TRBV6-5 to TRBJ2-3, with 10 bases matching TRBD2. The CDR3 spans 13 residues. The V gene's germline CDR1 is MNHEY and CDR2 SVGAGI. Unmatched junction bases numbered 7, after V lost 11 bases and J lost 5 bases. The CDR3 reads CASHSGGRDTQYF. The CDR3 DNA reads TGTGCCTCCCATAGCGGGGGGAGAGATACGCAGTATTTT.

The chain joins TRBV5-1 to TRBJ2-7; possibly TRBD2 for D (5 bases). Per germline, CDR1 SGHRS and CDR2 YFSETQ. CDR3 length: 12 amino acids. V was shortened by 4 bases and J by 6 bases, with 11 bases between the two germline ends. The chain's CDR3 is CASSLTRGEQYF. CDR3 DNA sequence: TGCGCCAGCAGCCTCACCCGGGGCGAGCAGTACTTC.

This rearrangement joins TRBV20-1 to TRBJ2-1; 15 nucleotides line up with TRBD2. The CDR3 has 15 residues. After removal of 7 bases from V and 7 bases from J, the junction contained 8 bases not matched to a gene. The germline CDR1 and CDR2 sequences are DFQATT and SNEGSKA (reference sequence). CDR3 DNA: TGCAGTGTATCGGCGGGACTAGCGGGGGGAAATGAGCAGTTCTTC. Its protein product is CSVSAGLAGGNEQFF.

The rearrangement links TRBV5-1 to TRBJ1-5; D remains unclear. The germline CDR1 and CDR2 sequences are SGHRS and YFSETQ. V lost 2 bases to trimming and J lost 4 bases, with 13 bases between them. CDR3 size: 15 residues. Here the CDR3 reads CASSFGPAINQPQHF. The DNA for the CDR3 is TGCGCCAGCAGCTTTGGGCCGGCTATTAATCAGCCCCAGCATTTT.

CDR3 loop: CASSLILQGAGTDTQYF. CDR3 DNA: TGTGCCAGCAGCTTAATTTTACAGGGGGCCGGCACAGATACGCAGTATTTT. This sequence joins TRBV7-9 and TRBJ2-3; 9 bases are a match to TRBD1. V lost 2 bases and J lost 1; bases outside the gene matches: 7. CDR3 size: 17 residues. Germline V CDR1 and CDR2: SEHNR, FQNEAQ (reference sequence).

CDR3 residues: CSARTAKRGEAFF. DNA for the CDR3: TGCAGTGCTCGTACAGCTAAGAGGGGGGAAGCTTTCTTT. V and J are TRBV20-1 and TRBJ1-1, with D perhaps TRBD1 (6 bases). The germline V gene encodes CDR1 DFQATT and CDR2 SNEGSKA (reference sequence). With 5 bases removed from V and 8 bases from J, the gap between germline ends came to 18 bases. The CDR3 covers 13 residues.

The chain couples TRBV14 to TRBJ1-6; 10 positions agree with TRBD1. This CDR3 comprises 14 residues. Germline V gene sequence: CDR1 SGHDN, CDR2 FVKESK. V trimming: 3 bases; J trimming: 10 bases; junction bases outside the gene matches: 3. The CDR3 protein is CASSQTGGGSPLHF. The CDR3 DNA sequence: TGTGCCAGCAGCCAGACAGGGGGCGGGTCACCCCTCCACTTT.

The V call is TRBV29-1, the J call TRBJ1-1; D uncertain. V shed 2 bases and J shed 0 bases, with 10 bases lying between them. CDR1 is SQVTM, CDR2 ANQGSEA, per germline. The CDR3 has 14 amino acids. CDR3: CSVEIAAVNTEAFF. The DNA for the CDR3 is TGCAGCGTTGAAATAGCGGCAGTGAACACTGAAGCTTTCTTT.

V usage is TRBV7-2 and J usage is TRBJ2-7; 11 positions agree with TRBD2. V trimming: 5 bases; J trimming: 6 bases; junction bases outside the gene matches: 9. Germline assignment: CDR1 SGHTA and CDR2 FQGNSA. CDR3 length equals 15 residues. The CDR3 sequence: CASSRGTSGQGEQYF. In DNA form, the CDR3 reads TGTGCCAGCAGCAGGGGGACTAGCGGTCAGGGCGAGCAGTACTTC.

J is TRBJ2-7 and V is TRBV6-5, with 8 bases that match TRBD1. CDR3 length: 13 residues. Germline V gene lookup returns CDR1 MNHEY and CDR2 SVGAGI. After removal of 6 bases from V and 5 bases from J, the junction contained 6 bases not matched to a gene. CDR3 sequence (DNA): TGTGCCAGCAGCCGCGGACAGGGCGACGAGCAGTACTTC. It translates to CASSRGQGDEQYF.

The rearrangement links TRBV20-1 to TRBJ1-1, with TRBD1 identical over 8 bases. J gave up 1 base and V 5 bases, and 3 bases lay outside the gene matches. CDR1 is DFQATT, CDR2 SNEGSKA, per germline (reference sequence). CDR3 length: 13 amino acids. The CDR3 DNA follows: TGCAGTGCTGAAGGGACAGGGAACACTGAAGCTTTCTTT. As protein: CSAEGTGNTEAFF.

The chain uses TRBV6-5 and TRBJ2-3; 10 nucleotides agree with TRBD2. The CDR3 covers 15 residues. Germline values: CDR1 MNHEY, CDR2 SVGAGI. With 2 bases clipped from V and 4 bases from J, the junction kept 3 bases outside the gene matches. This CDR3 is CASSYASGRPDTQYF. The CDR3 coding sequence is TGTGCCAGCAGTTACGCTAGCGGGAGACCAGATACGCAGTATTTT.

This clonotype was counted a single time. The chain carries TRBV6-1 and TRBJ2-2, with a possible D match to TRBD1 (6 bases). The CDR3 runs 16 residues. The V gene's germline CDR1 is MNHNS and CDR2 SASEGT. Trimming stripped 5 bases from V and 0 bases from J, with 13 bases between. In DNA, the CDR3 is TGTGCCAGCAGTATTATCGGGACAACGAACACCGGGGAGCTGTTTTTT. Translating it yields CASSIIGTTNTGELFF.

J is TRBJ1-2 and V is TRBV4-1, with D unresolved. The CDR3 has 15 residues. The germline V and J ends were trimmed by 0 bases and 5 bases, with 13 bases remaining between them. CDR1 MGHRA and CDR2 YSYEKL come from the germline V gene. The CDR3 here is CASSQEVGGRYGYTF. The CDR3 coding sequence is TGCGCCAGCAGCCAAGAGGTCGGCGGAAGGTATGGCTACACCTTC.